These 26 T cell receptor beta chains were all obtained from the same sample, sequenced in a study of blood T cell repertoires in COVID-19. The table came from immunoSEQ multiplex PCR; TCRdb's copy has only in-frame clones and leaves some out. Among roughly 260,000 clones listed, approximately 86% were seen once. Sequencing input: peripheral blood. The receptor set was obtained from a middle-aged man who had recovered from COVID-19.

The chain links TRBV5-1 to TRBJ2-1; weak D call: TRBD2 (5 bases). The CDR3 spans 13 residues. CDR1 and CDR2 from the germline V gene are SGHRS and YFSETQ. With 4 bases removed from V and 10 bases from J, the gap between germline ends came to 15 bases. CDR3 sequence: CASSLQVEGEQFF. In DNA form, the CDR3 reads TGCGCCAGCAGCCTCCAAGTTGAGGGCGAGCAGTTCTTC. Full variable domain (missing parts from reference TRBV5-1 and TRBJ2-1): KAGVTQTPRYLIKTRGQQVTLSCSPISGHRSVSWYQQTPGQGLQFLFEYFSETQRNKGNFPGRFSGRQFSNSRSEMNVSTLELGDSALYLCASSLQVEGEQFFGPGTRLTVL.

This clone has at least ten counts. This chain connects TRBV7-6 to TRBJ2-7, with 9 bases matching TRBD1. This CDR3 is built from 16 residues. J lost 1 base, V lost 2 bases, and 6 bases had no gene match. CDR1 SGHVS and CDR2 FNYEAQ come from the germline V gene. CDR3 sequence (DNA): TGTGCCAGCAGCTTACGCGGGACAGGGTTTTCCTACGAGCAGTACTTC. Residues: CASSLRGTGFSYEQYF.

V is TRBV5-1 and J is TRBJ2-2, with 11 bases identical to TRBD2. This CDR3 contains 16 residues. Unmatched junction bases numbered 7, after V lost 2 bases and J lost 7 bases. CDR1 is SGHRS, CDR2 YFSETQ, per germline. The CDR3 coding sequence is TGCGCCAGCAGCTTAGATAGCGGGAGGGCCCACGGGGAGCTGTTTTTT. Its translation is CASSLDSGRAHGELFF. Full variable domain (outside the CDR3, taken from reference TRBV5-1 and TRBJ2-2): KAGVTQTPRYLIKTRGQQVTLSCSPISGHRSVSWYQQTPGQGLQFLFEYFSETQRNKGNFPGRFSGRQFSNSRSEMNVSTLELGDSALYLCASSLDSGRAHGELFFGEGSRLTVL.

The chain joins TRBV5-1 to TRBJ2-2; D not resolved. Trimming left V 4 bases short and J 1 base short, with 11 bases between. The CDR3 totals 15 residues. In germline, CDR1 is SGHRS, CDR2 YFSETQ. DNA of the CDR3: TGCGCCAGCAGCATCTCTCTAGGGAACACCGGGGAGCTGTTTTTT. It translates to CASSISLGNTGELFF.

The J gene is TRBJ2-3, the V gene TRBV4-1; unclear D gene. Trimming took 5 bases from V and 1 from J, leaving 19 bases between them. CDR3 length: 17 amino acids. CDR1 and CDR2 (germline): MGHRA, YSYEKL. The CDR3 protein is CASSFRDGRIRTDTQYF. CDR3 sequence (DNA): TGCGCCAGCAGCTTTCGAGACGGCAGGATTCGCACAGATACGCAGTATTTT.

The rearrangement uses TRBV19 and TRBJ1-1; 9 bases fit TRBD1. The CDR3 length is 12 residues. Germline CDR1 and CDR2: LNHDA and SQIVND (reference sequence). V was pared by 6 bases and J by 12 bases, with 8 bases of the junction left unmatched. For the CDR3, the DNA is TGTGCCAGTAGCATTACAGGGGGCGATCCTTTCTTT. This codes for CASSITGGDPFF. The full variable domain, rest sourced from reference TRBV19 and TRBJ1-1, is DGGITQSPKYLFRKEGQNVTLSCEQNLNHDAMYWYRQDPGQGLRLIYYSQIVNDFQKGDIAEGYSVSREKKESFPLTVTSAQKNPTAFYLCASSITGGDPFFGQGTRLTVV.

The rearrangement joins TRBV27 to TRBJ2-5; 9 bases map to TRBD1. The CDR3 totals 15 residues. Looked up from germline, CDR1 is MNHEY and CDR2 is SMNVEV (reference sequence). The V and J ends lost 3 bases and 7 bases, in that order; junction bases with no gene match: 9. This chain's CDR3 is CASSFSTGGAGTQYF. CDR3 in DNA: TGTGCCAGCAGTTTTTCCACAGGGGGCGCTGGGACCCAGTACTTC.

The J gene is TRBJ1-2, the V gene TRBV18, with TRBD1 as a possible D gene (5 bases). Trimming removed 6 bases from V and 6 bases from J, with 17 bases in between. The germline V gene encodes CDR1 KGHSH and CDR2 LQKENI. The CDR3 covers 14 residues. The CDR3 DNA is TGTGCCAGCTCTCCTTTGGGGCCCAGGGATGGCTACACCTTC. This translates into CASSPLGPRDGYTF.

The rearrangement uses TRBV2 and TRBJ1-3, with D possibly being TRBD1 (6 bases). The germline V and J ends were trimmed by 4 bases and 0 bases, with 10 bases remaining between them. The length of the CDR3 is 15 residues. Germline loops: CDR1 SNHLY, CDR2 FYNNEI. The CDR3 nucleotides read TGTGCCAGCAGTGCAAGACAGGACTCTGGAAACACCATATATTTT. Its translation: CASSARQDSGNTIYF.

This chain joins TRBV19 and TRBJ2-5; 14 bases line up with TRBD2. Germline V CDR1 and CDR2: LNHDA, SQIVND (reference sequence). The CDR3 covers 14 residues. After removal of 8 bases from V and 5 bases from J, the junction contained 4 bases not matched to a gene. CDR3 amino acids: CASGTSGGLETQYF. The CDR3 DNA reads TGTGCCAGTGGGACTAGCGGGGGACTGGAGACCCAGTACTTC. Combining the CDR3 with reference TRBV19 and TRBJ2-5 gives the whole variable domain DGGITQSPKYLFRKEGQNVTLSCEQNLNHDAMYWYRQDPGQGLRLIYYSQIVNDFQKGDIAEGYSVSREKKESFPLTVTSAQKNPTAFYLCASGTSGGLETQYFGPGTRLLVL.

The chain employs TRBV2 and TRBJ2-2, with 7 bases matching TRBD1. The germline CDR1 and CDR2 sequences are SNHLY and FYNNEI. V shed 8 bases, J shed 4 bases, and the junction held 7 bases outside the gene matches. This CDR3 contains 14 residues. In nucleotides, the CDR3 is TGTGCCAGCCGGGACAGCCCGATCACCGGGGAGCTGTTTTTT. It translates to CASRDSPITGELFF.

This chain joins TRBV13 and TRBJ2-3, with TRBD2 identical over 13 bases. Germline CDR1 is PRHDT and CDR2 is FYEKMQ (reference sequence). CDR3 length: 20 amino acids. J lost 4 bases, V lost 0 bases, and 13 bases had no gene match. In DNA form, the CDR3 reads TGTGCCAGCAGCTTAGGCCTCAGGACTAGCGGGAGAGGCCGTCCAGATACGCAGTATTTT. It encodes CASSLGLRTSGRGRPDTQYF.

The gene calls are TRBV7-2 and TRBJ2-7, with 8 bases lining up with TRBD2. The CDR3 length is 17 residues. With V trimmed by 3 bases and J by 9 bases, 19 bases remained unmatched. Germline CDR1 SGHTA, CDR2 FQGNSA. CDR3 amino acids: CASSFKAPGLGGVTQYF. In nucleotides, the CDR3 is TGTGCCAGCAGCTTCAAAGCACCGGGACTAGGAGGTGTCACGCAGTACTTC. The full variable domain, its missing parts supplied by reference TRBV7-2 and TRBJ2-7, is GAGVSQSPSNKVTEKGKDVELRCDPISGHTALYWYRQSLGQGLEFLIYFQGNSAPDKSGLPSDRFSAERTGGSVSTLTIQRTQQEDSAVYLCASSFKAPGLGGVTQYFGPGTRLTVT.

The chain has TRBV7-2 and TRBJ2-3; maybe TRBD2 (5 bases). Deletions cut 5 bases from V and 6 bases from J, with 15 bases between. The CDR3 loop spans 14 amino acids. CDR1 and CDR2 from the germline V gene are SGHTA and FQGNSA. This CDR3 is CASSLLGPRDTQYF. The CDR3 nucleotides read TGTGCCAGCAGCCTACTAGGGCCGCGGGATACGCAGTATTTT.

A few counts support this clone. The chain joins TRBV28 to TRBJ2-7, with a possible D match to TRBD1 (5 bases). In germline, CDR1 is MDHEN, CDR2 SYDVKM. V lost 6 bases to trimming and J lost 0 bases, with 12 bases between them. This CDR3 is built from 14 residues. The CDR3 bases are TGTGCCAGCAGCCGAAGGACAAGCTCCTACGAGCAGTACTTC. Its translation is CASSRRTSSYEQYF.

The V call is TRBV6-2 or TRBV6-3, the J call TRBJ2-7; TRBD1 might be the D (6 bases). The CDR3 extends over 14 amino acids. V lost 5 bases and J lost 3, with 14 bases in between. Germline V gene sequence: CDR1 MNHEY, CDR2 SVGEGT. The CDR3 DNA is TGTGCCAGCAGTATCAACAGGGTTCGCTACGAGCAGTACTTC. Its translation: CASSINRVRYEQYF.

The chain recombines TRBV18 with TRBJ2-1, with 15 bases matching TRBD2. V shed 4 bases, J shed 7 bases, and the junction held 8 bases outside the gene matches. The V gene's germline CDR1 is KGHSH and CDR2 LQKENI. The CDR3 extends over 17 amino acids. As DNA, the CDR3 is TGTGCCAGCTCACGACAACCGGGACTAGCGGGAGGTAATGAGCAGTTCTTC. Translation gives CASSRQPGLAGGNEQFF.

This chain joins TRBV29-1 and TRBJ2-1; 9 nucleotides agree with TRBD1. V was pared by 7 bases and J by 9 bases, with 13 bases of the junction left unmatched. The CDR3 consists of 14 residues. Germline V gives CDR1 SQVTM, CDR2 ANQGSEA. CDR3 protein: CSGTGQGFSSEQFF. The CDR3 DNA reads TGCAGCGGTACTGGACAGGGGTTTTCTAGTGAGCAGTTCTTC.

The gene calls are TRBV7-3 and TRBJ2-1; a possible D gene is TRBD1 (7 bases). The germline V gene encodes CDR1 SGHTA and CDR2 FQGTGA. V lost 5 bases and J lost 7, with 18 bases in between. The CDR3 consists of 15 residues. This CDR3 reads CASSPQGGHFNEQFF. In DNA form, the CDR3 reads TGTGCCAGCAGCCCGCAGGGGGGACACTTTAATGAGCAGTTCTTC.

The chain recombines TRBV7-2 with TRBJ1-3, with D perhaps matching TRBD1 (6 bases). The germline V and J ends were trimmed by 5 bases and 0 bases, with 11 bases remaining between them. CDR1 and CDR2 from the germline V gene are SGHTA and FQGNSA. The CDR3 sequence is 15 residues long. CDR3 sequence reads: CASSLDRPSGNTIYF. CDR3 in DNA: TGTGCCAGCAGCCTTGACAGGCCCTCTGGAAACACCATATATTTT.

The J gene is TRBJ1-1, the V gene TRBV6-6; D gene ambiguous. Germline V gene sequence: CDR1 MNHNY, CDR2 SVGAGI (reference sequence). The germline V and J ends were trimmed by 2 bases and 5 bases, with 15 bases remaining between them. CDR3 size: 15 residues. CDR3 sequence (DNA): TGTGCCAGCAGTTACGCACGACCGGGTTGGACTGAAGCTTTCTTT. It codes for CASSYARPGWTEAFF.

The CDR3 region is CATSAGDYGQETQYF. The CDR3 DNA is TGTGCCACCAGCGCTGGGGACTATGGGCAAGAGACCCAGTACTTC. The rearrangement uses TRBV15 and TRBJ2-5; TRBD2 matches 7 bases. Germline V CDR1 and CDR2: LNHNV, YYDKDF (reference sequence). The CDR3 loop spans 15 amino acids. Unmatched junction bases numbered 8, after V lost 5 bases and J lost 2 bases.

V gene TRBV3-1 (or the pseudogene TRBV3-2) combines with J gene TRBJ2-7, with 12 bases aligning to TRBD2. CDR3 length: 19 residues. J gave up 2 bases and V 0 bases, and 11 bases lay outside the gene matches. Germline CDR1 and CDR2: LGHDT and YNNKEL (reference sequence). The DNA for the CDR3 is TGTGCCAGCAGCCAAGATGAGAAACTAGCGGGAGGTCCTACCTACGAGCAGTACTTC. This gives the protein CASSQDEKLAGGPTYEQYF.

This clone appeared a single time. The V and J genes are TRBV6-5 and TRBJ2-7, with 7 bases lining up with TRBD2. With V trimmed by 6 bases and J by 2 bases, 7 bases remained unmatched. This CDR3 is built from 14 residues. Germline CDR1 reads MNHEY; CDR2 reads SVGAGI. Here the CDR3 reads CASRNLAVPYEQYF. CDR3 DNA: TGTGCCAGCAGAAACCTAGCGGTACCCTACGAGCAGTACTTC.

This chain uses TRBV11-2 with TRBJ2-7; no reliable D call. Trimming left V 1 base short and J 4 bases short, with 8 bases between. The CDR3 runs to 13 residues. The germline CDR1 and CDR2 sequences are SGHAT and FQNNGV. CDR3 coding DNA: TGTGCCAGCAGCTTAGGTCGTCTATACGAGCAGTACTTC. It codes for CASSLGRLYEQYF.

The chain combines TRBV5-3 with TRBJ2-2; 15 bases are shared with TRBD2. TRBV5-3 is designated an ORF whose function remains uncertain. With 4 bases clipped from V and 1 base from J, the junction kept 2 bases outside the gene matches. CDR3 size: 17 residues. CDR3 protein: CARSGGLAGGNTGELFF. CDR3 DNA sequence: TGTGCCAGAAGCGGGGGACTAGCGGGGGGGAACACCGGGGAGCTGTTTTTT.